What follows are 29 T cell receptor beta chains derived from one specimen sequenced in a study of cytomegalovirus exposure and HLA in healthy donors. Use of 60 Vbeta and 13 Jbeta primers characterized the PCR. The protocol was immunoSEQ multiplex PCR, while the TCRdb copy is restricted to in-frame clones and leaves out a portion. The sample includes 30,000 to 35,000 clones. The sequenced sample was PBMCs. Receptor source: a woman aged 35 to 49 in good health and CMV-seropositive.

The V call is TRBV28, the J call TRBJ2-1; 7 bases match TRBD2. CDR3 length: 14 residues. Germline loops: CDR1 MDHEN, CDR2 SYDVKM. The trim removed 10 bases at V and 4 bases at J, leaving 10 bases unmatched. The CDR3 here is CATLGLYGYNEQFF. CDR3 sequence (DNA): TGTGCCACCTTGGGACTATATGGGTACAATGAGCAGTTCTTC.

To note about this clone: One junction end disagrees with the germline gene, perhaps due to a read error. The chain combines TRBV7-7 with TRBJ2-7; D remains unclear. This CDR3 is built from 14 residues. Germline V lookup: CDR1 SSHAT, CDR2 FNYEAQ (reference sequence). The CDR3 loop reads CASSLGPVTYEQYF. Written as DNA, the CDR3 is TGTGCTAGCAGCTTAGGTCCAGTCACCTACGAGCAGTACTTC. Complete variable domain (other parts from reference TRBV7-7 and TRBJ2-7): GAGVSQSPRYKVTKRGQDVTLRCDPISSHATLYWYQQALGQGPEFLTYFNYEAQPDKSGLPSDRFSAERPEGSISTLTIQRTEQRDSAMYRCASSLGPVTYEQYFGPGTRLTVT.

The V call is TRBV5-1, the J call TRBJ2-3, with TRBD1 matching over 8 bases. The germline V gene encodes CDR1 SGHRS and CDR2 YFSETQ. The CDR3 is 16 amino acids. The J segment lost 2 bases and the V segment lost 5 bases, leaving 10 bases of the junction unmatched. The CDR3 protein is CASSHLGQGNTDTQYF. The CDR3 nucleotides are TGCGCCAGCAGTCACCTTGGACAGGGAAACACAGATACGCAGTATTTT.

The chain carries TRBV4-1 and TRBJ1-4; tentative D call: TRBD1 (5 bases). The germline V and J ends were trimmed by 0 bases and 8 bases, with 19 bases remaining between them. Germline CDR1 is MGHRA and CDR2 is YSYEKL. CDR3 length: 17 residues. The CDR3 nucleotides read TGCGCCAGCAGCCAAGATCTGGTCGGGGGTTCCGGGGAAAAACTGTTTTTT. This encodes CASSQDLVGGSGEKLFF.

CDR3 coding DNA: TGTGCCAGTGGCCGGGGAAGCTATGGCTACACCTTC. Its translation: CASGRGSYGYTF. J is TRBJ1-2 and V is TRBV19; D gene uncertain. Trimming cost V 8 bases and J 4 bases, with 11 bases left between them. This CDR3 region has 12 residues. CDR1 is LNHDA, CDR2 SQIVND, per germline (reference sequence). The full variable domain, rest sourced from reference TRBV19 and TRBJ1-2, is DGGITQSPKYLFRKEGQNVTLSCEQNLNHDAMYWYRQDPGQGLRLIYYSQIVNDFQKGDIAEGYSVSREKKESFPLTVTSAQKNPTAFYLCASGRGSYGYTFGSGTRLTVV.

The rearrangement uses TRBV10-3 and TRBJ1-1; TRBD1 is a possible D gene (5 bases). This CDR3 is 14 amino acids long. Looked up from germline, CDR1 is ENHRY and CDR2 is SYGVKD. V lost 5 bases and J lost 1, with 11 bases in between. In DNA, the CDR3 is TGTGCCATCAGTCGGGGACTGGGGAACACTGAAGCTTTCTTT. Translated, it gives CAISRGLGNTEAFF.

The rearrangement uses TRBV2 and TRBJ2-2; D is possibly TRBD1 (6 bases). The CDR3 runs to 15 residues. V was clipped by 7 bases and J by 4 bases, with 16 bases between them. CDR1 and CDR2 (germline): SNHLY, FYNNEI. The chain's CDR3 is CASNQGLVSTGELFF. The CDR3 region has the DNA TGTGCCAGCAACCAGGGGTTGGTTAGCACCGGGGAGCTGTTTTTT.

The rearrangement joins TRBV11-2 to TRBJ2-2; 7 nucleotides align to TRBD1. Germline loops: CDR1 SGHAT, CDR2 FQNNGV. The CDR3 has 15 residues. With V trimmed by 5 bases and J by 0 bases, 3 bases remained unmatched. CDR3: CASSPDRTNTGELFF. The CDR3 region has the DNA TGTGCCAGCAGCCCGGACAGGACGAACACCGGGGAGCTGTTTTTT.

This chain links TRBV5-1 with TRBJ2-3; possibly TRBD2 for D (7 bases). Trimming removed 2 bases from V and 4 bases from J, with 14 bases in between. Germline-derived CDR1 and CDR2 are SGHRS and YFSETQ. The CDR3 consists of 15 residues. Here the CDR3 reads CASSFAGAMADTQYF. DNA for the CDR3: TGCGCCAGCAGCTTTGCGGGGGCCATGGCAGATACGCAGTATTTT.

The chain employs TRBV6-5 and TRBJ1-1; 7 bases line up with TRBD1. This CDR3 is 14 amino acids long. Germline V CDR1 and CDR2: MNHEY, SVGAGI. The V and J ends lost 2 bases and 6 bases, in that order; junction bases with no gene match: 6. As DNA, the CDR3 is TGTGCCAGCAGTTACCAAGACGGGACAGCTGAAGCTTTCTTT. As protein: CASSYQDGTAEAFF.

The chain is built from TRBV7-3 and TRBJ2-7, with TRBD1 identical over 7 bases. Germline loops: CDR1 SGHTA, CDR2 FQGTGA. This CDR3 has 13 residues. Losses at the gene ends were 5 bases for V and 5 bases for J; bases not matched to a gene: 6. The CDR3 loop reads CASSLDRDHEQYF. The CDR3 DNA is TGTGCCAGCAGCCTAGACAGGGATCACGAGCAGTACTTC.

This chain connects TRBV30 to TRBJ1-6; D perhaps matches TRBD1 (6 bases). Trimming pared 2 bases from V and 9 bases from J, leaving 11 bases between. CDR3 length: 13 amino acids. CDR1 is GTSNPN and CDR2 is SVGIG in the germline V gene (reference sequence). This chain's CDR3 is CAWSSGVGSPLHF. In DNA form, the CDR3 reads TGTGCCTGGAGTTCAGGGGTCGGTTCACCCCTCCACTTT.

The chain has TRBV7-6 and TRBJ2-5; unclear D gene. Trimming stripped 1 base from V and 0 bases from J, with 3 bases between. CDR3 length: 13 residues. Germline V gene sequence: CDR1 SGHVS, CDR2 FNYEAQ. The CDR3 loop reads CASSLGHQETQYF. The CDR3 nucleotides read TGTGCCAGCAGCTTAGGGCACCAAGAGACCCAGTACTTC.

The rearrangement joins TRBV30 to TRBJ2-5, with TRBD1 identical over 8 bases. Germline values: CDR1 GTSNPN, CDR2 SVGIG (reference sequence). The CDR3 contains 13 residues. CDR3 DNA: TGTGCTGCCGAGGGACAGGCGGGGGAGACCCAGTACTTC. This codes for CAAEGQAGETQYF.

The chain employs TRBV28 and TRBJ2-5; a weak D match, TRBD1 (5 bases). The DNA matches TRBJ2-7 better at its end, which makes the J call doubtful. From germline, CDR1 is MDHEN and CDR2 SYDVKM. This CDR3 region has 13 residues. The CDR3 loop is CASNGAGFYEQYF. The CDR3 DNA follows: TGTGCCAGCAATGGGGCAGGGTTCTACGAGCAGTACTTC.

The chain employs TRBV7-6 and TRBJ1-2; the D gene is possibly TRBD1 (6 bases). This CDR3 spans 14 amino acids. V dropped 1 base and J dropped 2 bases, with 8 bases sitting between them. Per germline, CDR1 SGHVS and CDR2 FNYEAQ. The CDR3 loop is CASSLGQGNYGYTF. CDR3 DNA: TGTGCCAGCAGCTTAGGGCAGGGGAACTATGGCTACACCTTC.

The chain links TRBV18 to TRBJ1-6; D not resolved. The CDR3 runs 16 residues. Trimming left V 1 base short and J 7 bases short, with 14 bases between. Germline V lookup: CDR1 KGHSH, CDR2 LQKENI. In DNA form, the CDR3 reads TGTGCCAGCTCACCACAGTTCCGCGCGTTCAATTCACCCCTCCACTTT. It specifies CASSPQFRAFNSPLHF.

The chain combines TRBV28 with TRBJ1-2; 7 nucleotides line up with TRBD1. The CDR3 consists of 14 residues. V was clipped by 4 bases and J by 3 bases; unmatched bases: 5. Germline CDR1 is MDHEN and CDR2 is SYDVKM. The CDR3, as DNA: TGTGCCAGCAGTTATCAGGGGGAGTACTATGGCTACACCTTC. Its translation is CASSYQGEYYGYTF.

The rearrangement uses TRBV5-6 and TRBJ2-1, with 8 bases aligning to TRBD2. Looked up from germline, CDR1 is SGHDT and CDR2 is YYEEEE. V trimming: 2 bases; J trimming: 5 bases; junction bases outside the gene matches: 9. The length of the CDR3 is 16 residues. The CDR3 region has the DNA TGTGCCAGCAGCTTCCGGGGAATAGCGGGAAACAATGAGCAGTTCTTC. Translation: CASSFRGIAGNNEQFF.

This sequence joins TRBV7-8 and TRBJ1-3, with TRBD1 as a possible D gene (5 bases). Germline V gene lookup returns CDR1 SGHVS and CDR2 FQNEAQ. This CDR3 has 15 amino acids. The V end lost 5 bases, the J end lost 3 bases, and 14 bases lay between the germline ends. CDR3 coding DNA: TGTGCCAGCAGCCCGGGACTTCTAGGTGGAAACACCATATATTTT. Encoded protein: CASSPGLLGGNTIYF.

This sequence joins TRBV4-1 and TRBJ2-7, with 10 bases aligning to TRBD1. With V trimmed by 2 bases and J by 2 bases, 6 bases remained unmatched. The length of the CDR3 is 16 residues. Germline V CDR1 and CDR2: MGHRA, YSYEKL. The CDR3 DNA reads as TGCGCCAGCAGCCAATCGACAGGGGGCGGTACCTACGAGCAGTACTTC. Its protein product is CASSQSTGGGTYEQYF.

This clone is deemed medium-sized (0.01 to 0.1%) by its frequency. The chain employs TRBV10-3 and TRBJ2-1; TRBD1 is a possible D gene (5 bases). Germline values: CDR1 ENHRY, CDR2 SYGVKD. V lost 5 bases and J lost 0, with 14 bases in between. This CDR3 is 16 amino acids long. The CDR3 nucleotides read TGTGCCATCAGTCGCCAGGGAAGAGACTCCTACAATGAGCAGTTCTTC. Translating it yields CAISRQGRDSYNEQFF.

V is TRBV11-2 and J is TRBJ1-6, with 7 nucleotides matching TRBD1. CDR1 is SGHAT, CDR2 FQNNGV, per germline. This CDR3 region has 15 residues. The V segment lost 3 bases and the J segment 6 bases; nucleotides outside the gene matches: 5. CDR3 DNA sequence: TGTGCCAGCAGCTTCGGGGACAGAATTAATTCACCCCTCCACTTT. Residues: CASSFGDRINSPLHF.

J is TRBJ2-1 and V is TRBV4-1, with 14 bases identical to TRBD2. The CDR3 runs to 17 residues. Trimming cost V 2 bases and J 5 bases; bases outside gene matches: 5. CDR1 is MGHRA, CDR2 YSYEKL, per germline. The CDR3 region has the DNA TGCGCCAGCAGCCAACGACTAGCGGGGGGGCCCAACAATGAGCAGTTCTTC. Translation gives CASSQRLAGGPNNEQFF.

The rearrangement uses TRBV5-6 and TRBJ2-5, with a possible D match to TRBD2 (5 bases). Per the germline V gene, CDR1 is SGHDT and CDR2 is YYEEEE. The CDR3 is 14 amino acids. V lost 4 bases to trimming and J lost 4 bases, with 14 bases between them. CDR3 loop: CASSRGPGAETQYF. The CDR3 DNA is TGTGCCAGCAGCCGAGGGCCAGGCGCAGAGACCCAGTACTTC. Filled out from reference TRBV5-6 and TRBJ2-5, the complete variable domain reads DAGVTQSPTHLIKTRGQQVTLRCSPKSGHDTVSWYQQALGQGPQFIFQYYEEEERQRGNFPDRFSGHQFPNYSSELNVNALLLGDSALYLCASSRGPGAETQYFGPGTRLLVL.

The chain couples TRBV4-1 to TRBJ2-3, with a possible D match to TRBD1 (6 bases). In germline, CDR1 is MGHRA, CDR2 YSYEKL. The V end lost 0 bases, the J end lost 3 bases, and 13 bases lay between the germline ends. This CDR3 contains 16 residues. The CDR3 sequence is CASSQEGGVRTDTQYF. Written as DNA, the CDR3 is TGCGCCAGCAGCCAAGAAGGGGGAGTACGAACAGATACGCAGTATTTT.

The chain uses TRBV7-9 and TRBJ1-6, with D possibly matching TRBD1 (5 bases). This CDR3 has 16 amino acids. Germline-derived CDR1 and CDR2 are SEHNR and FQNEAQ (reference sequence). V dropped 5 bases and J dropped 7 bases, with 18 bases sitting between them. This CDR3 is CASSATQGGRNSPLHF. CDR3 nucleotides: TGTGCCAGCAGCGCCACGCAGGGAGGAAGGAATTCACCCCTCCACTTT.

This chain's CDR3 is CASSGSGGNQPQHF. In DNA form, the CDR3 reads TGTGCCAGCAGTGGTTCAGGGGGCAATCAGCCCCAGCATTTT. The gene calls are TRBV6-1 and TRBJ1-5; possibly TRBD1 for D (6 bases). Trimming stripped 4 bases from V and 2 bases from J, with 9 bases between. Germline lookup yields CDR1 MNHNS and CDR2 SASEGT. The CDR3 consists of 14 residues.

The chain is built from TRBV4-1 and TRBJ2-1, with 7 nucleotides matching TRBD2. V dropped 5 bases and J dropped 0; count of bases not matched to a gene: 7. This CDR3 has 16 residues. Germline CDR1 and CDR2: MGHRA and YSYEKL. CDR3 protein: CASSFLAESSYNEQFF. The DNA of the CDR3 is TGCGCCAGCAGCTTCCTAGCGGAGAGCTCCTACAATGAGCAGTTCTTC.